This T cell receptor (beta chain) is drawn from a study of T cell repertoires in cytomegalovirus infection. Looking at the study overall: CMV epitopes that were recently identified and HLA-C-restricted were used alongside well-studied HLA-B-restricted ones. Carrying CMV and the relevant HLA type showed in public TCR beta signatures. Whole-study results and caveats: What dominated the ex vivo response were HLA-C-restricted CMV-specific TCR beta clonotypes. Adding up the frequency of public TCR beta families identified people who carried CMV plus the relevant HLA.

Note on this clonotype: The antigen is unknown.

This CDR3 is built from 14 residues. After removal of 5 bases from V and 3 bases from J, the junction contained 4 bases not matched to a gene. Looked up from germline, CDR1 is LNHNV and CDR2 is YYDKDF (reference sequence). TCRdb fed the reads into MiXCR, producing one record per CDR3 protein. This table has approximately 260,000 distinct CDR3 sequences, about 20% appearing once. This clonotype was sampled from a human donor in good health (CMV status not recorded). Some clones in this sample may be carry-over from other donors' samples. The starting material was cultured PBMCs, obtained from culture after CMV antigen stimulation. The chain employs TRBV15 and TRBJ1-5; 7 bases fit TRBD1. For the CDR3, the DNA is TGTGCCACCAGCCTTCAGGGGGACAATCAGCCCCAGCATTTT. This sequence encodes CATSLQGDNQPQHF.